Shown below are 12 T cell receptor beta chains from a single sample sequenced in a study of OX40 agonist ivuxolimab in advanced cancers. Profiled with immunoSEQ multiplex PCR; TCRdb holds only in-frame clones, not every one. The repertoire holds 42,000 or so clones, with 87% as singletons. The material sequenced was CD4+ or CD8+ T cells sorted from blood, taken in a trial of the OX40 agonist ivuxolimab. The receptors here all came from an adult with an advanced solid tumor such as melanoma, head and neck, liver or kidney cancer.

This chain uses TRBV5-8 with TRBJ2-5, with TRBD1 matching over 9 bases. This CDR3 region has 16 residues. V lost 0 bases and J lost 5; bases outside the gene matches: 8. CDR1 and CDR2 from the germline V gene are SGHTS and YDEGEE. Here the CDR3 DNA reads TGTGCCAGCAGCTTGGATGGGGACAGGGCCAGGGAGACCCAGTACTTC. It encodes CASSLDGDRARETQYF.

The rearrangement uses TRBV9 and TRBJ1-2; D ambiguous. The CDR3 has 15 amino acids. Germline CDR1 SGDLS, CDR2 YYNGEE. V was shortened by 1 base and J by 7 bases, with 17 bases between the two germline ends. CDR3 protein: CASSVYRGEVSGYTF. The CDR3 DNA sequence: TGTGCCAGCAGCGTATATCGGGGTGAGGTGTCTGGCTACACCTTC.

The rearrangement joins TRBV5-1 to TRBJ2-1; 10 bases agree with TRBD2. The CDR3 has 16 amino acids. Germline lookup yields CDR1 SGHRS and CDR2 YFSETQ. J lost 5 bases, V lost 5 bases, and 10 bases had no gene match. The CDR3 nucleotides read TGCGCCAGCAGTTTCCAAACTAGCGGGGCCGACAATGAGCAGTTCTTC. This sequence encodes CASSFQTSGADNEQFF. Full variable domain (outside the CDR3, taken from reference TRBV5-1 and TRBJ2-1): KAGVTQTPRYLIKTRGQQVTLSCSPISGHRSVSWYQQTPGQGLQFLFEYFSETQRNKGNFPGRFSGRQFSNSRSEMNVSTLELGDSALYLCASSFQTSGADNEQFFGPGTRLTVL.

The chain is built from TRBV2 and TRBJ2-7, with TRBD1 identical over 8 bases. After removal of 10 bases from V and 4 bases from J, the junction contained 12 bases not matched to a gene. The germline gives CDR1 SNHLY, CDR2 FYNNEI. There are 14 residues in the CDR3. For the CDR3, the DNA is TGTGCCATTACGACAGGGGTGGATTCATACGAGCAGTACTTC. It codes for CAITTGVDSYEQYF.

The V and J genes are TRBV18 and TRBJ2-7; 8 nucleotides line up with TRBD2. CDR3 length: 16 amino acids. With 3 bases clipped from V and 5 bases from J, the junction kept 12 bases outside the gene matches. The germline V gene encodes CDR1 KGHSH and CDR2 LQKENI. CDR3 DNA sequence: TGTGCCAGCTCACCTAGCGGGGTAACCCTACTTGACGAGCAGTACTTC. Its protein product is CASSPSGVTLLDEQYF.

Here the CDR3 reads CASSQRDRLSRGYTF. CDR3 sequence (DNA): TGCGCCAGCAGCCAACGGGACAGGCTCAGCCGGGGCTACACCTTC. The V gene is TRBV4-1, the J gene TRBJ1-2, with 8 nucleotides matching TRBD1. Germline CDR1 is MGHRA and CDR2 is YSYEKL. This CDR3 contains 15 residues. The J segment lost 8 bases and the V segment lost 2 bases, leaving 10 bases of the junction unmatched.

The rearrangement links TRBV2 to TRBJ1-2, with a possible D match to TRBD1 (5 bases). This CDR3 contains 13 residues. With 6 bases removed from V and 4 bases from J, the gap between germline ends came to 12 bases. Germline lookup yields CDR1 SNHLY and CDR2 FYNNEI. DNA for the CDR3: TGTGCCAGCAGGGGGCGCGAGGGCTATGGCTACACCTTC. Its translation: CASRGREGYGYTF.

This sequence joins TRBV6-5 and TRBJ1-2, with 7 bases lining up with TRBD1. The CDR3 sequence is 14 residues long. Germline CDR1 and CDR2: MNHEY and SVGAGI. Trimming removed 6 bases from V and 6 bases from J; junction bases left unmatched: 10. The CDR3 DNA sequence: TGTGCCAGCAGGCCGGGACAGAAGGAGAATGGCTACACCTTC. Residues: CASRPGQKENGYTF.

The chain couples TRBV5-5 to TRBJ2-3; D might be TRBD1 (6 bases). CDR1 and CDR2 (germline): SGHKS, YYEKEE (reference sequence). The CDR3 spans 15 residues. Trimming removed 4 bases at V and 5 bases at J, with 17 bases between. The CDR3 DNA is TGTGCCAGCAGCATAACAGGGCCCGCAGAAGATACGCAGTATTTT. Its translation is CASSITGPAEDTQYF.

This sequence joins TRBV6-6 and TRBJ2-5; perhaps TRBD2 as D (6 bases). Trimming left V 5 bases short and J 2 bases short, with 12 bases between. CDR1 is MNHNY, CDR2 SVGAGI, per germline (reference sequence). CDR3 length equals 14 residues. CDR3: CASSAPGRQETQYF. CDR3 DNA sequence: TGTGCCAGCAGTGCGCCCGGGAGACAAGAGACCCAGTACTTC.

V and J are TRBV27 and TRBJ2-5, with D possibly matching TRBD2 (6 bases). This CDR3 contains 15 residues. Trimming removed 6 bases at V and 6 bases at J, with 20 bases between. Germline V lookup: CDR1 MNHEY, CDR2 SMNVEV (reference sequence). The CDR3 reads CASRPPPGVEQTQYF. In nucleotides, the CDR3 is TGTGCCAGCAGACCACCTCCGGGGGTCGAACAGACCCAGTACTTC.

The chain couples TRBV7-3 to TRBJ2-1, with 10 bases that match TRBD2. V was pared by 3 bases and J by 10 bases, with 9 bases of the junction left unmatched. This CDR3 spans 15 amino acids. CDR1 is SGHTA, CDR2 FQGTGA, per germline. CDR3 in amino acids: CASSLSSGRGEEQFF. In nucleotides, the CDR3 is TGTGCCAGCAGCTTGTCAAGCGGGAGGGGAGAGGAGCAGTTCTTC.